The TCR beta chain described here comes from a study of cytomegalovirus exposure and HLA in healthy donors. This clone was picked up one time. The antigen remains unidentified. The primer mix had 60 Vbeta and 13 Jbeta primers. Data came from immunoSEQ multiplex PCR; TCRdb stores just in-frame clones and leaves some out. The sample holds approximately 190,000 clones, 84% seen once. The CDR3 runs to 14 residues. V lost 0 bases and J lost 3, with 8 bases in between. CDR1 and CDR2 from the germline V gene are SGDLS and YYNGEE. Points from the study as a whole: Indistinguishable V segments, including TRBV6-2 and TRBV6-3, were excluded. Among TCR beta chains of equal frequency, HLA-associated ones were more clonally expanded in a later analysis. Several of the most significant clusters were apparently associated with common viral pathogens in a later analysis.

This chain connects TRBV9 to TRBJ2-3; no definite D call. Specimen: PBMCs. The sequence derives from a woman aged 45-65 years in good health and CMV-seropositive. CDR3 bases: TGTGCCAGCAGCGTAGAGGAGAAAACAGATACGCAGTATTTT. It is translated as CASSVEEKTDTQYF.